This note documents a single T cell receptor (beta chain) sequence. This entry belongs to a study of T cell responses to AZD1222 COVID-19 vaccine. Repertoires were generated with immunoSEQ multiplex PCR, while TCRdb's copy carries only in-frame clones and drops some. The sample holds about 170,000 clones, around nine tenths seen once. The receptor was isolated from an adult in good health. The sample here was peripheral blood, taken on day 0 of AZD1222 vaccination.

The chain's CDR3 is CASGHTSDGADTQYF. CDR3 coding DNA: TGTGCCAGCGGACACACTAGTGACGGGGCAGATACGCAGTATTTT. The chain employs TRBV7-2 and TRBJ2-3, with D possibly being TRBD1 or TRBD2 (5 bases each). Between the trimmed V and J ends, which lost 8 bases and 4 bases, there was a span of 19 bases. The CDR3 totals 15 residues. CDR1 and CDR2 from the germline V gene are SGHTA and FQGNSA. Complete variable domain (other parts from reference TRBV7-2 and TRBJ2-3): GAGVSQSPSNKVTEKGKDVELRCDPISGHTALYWYRQSLGQGLEFLIYFQGNSAPDKSGLPSDRFSAERTGGSVSTLTIQRTQQEDSAVYLCASGHTSDGADTQYFGPGTRLTVL.